This T cell receptor (beta chain) was captured by sequencing in a study of T cells after yellow fever vaccination. Study-wide points: Most clones from primary vaccination were detected again post-booster (96% CD4, more than 85% CD8).

For this clonotype: Its specificity is not known.

As TCR cDNA was made by 5'RACE template switching, a universal primer site and UMIs were added. TCRdb reprocessed the 5' RACE reads with MiXCR, giving one entry per CDR3 protein. This sample yields about 330,000 distinct CDR3 sequences, of which 7% to 10% are seen a single time; roughly 18% belongs to the top ten. CDR3 length: 12 residues. Germline CDR1 and CDR2: SGHDT and YYEEEE. With 9 bases removed from V and 9 bases from J, the gap between germline ends came to 18 bases. This material consisted of PBMCs, taken roughly 47 days after the first yellow fever vaccination. This clonotype originated in a man aged 18 to 29 who received the YFV17D yellow fever vaccine. The gene calls are TRBV5-6 and TRBJ1-2; D remains ambiguous. The CDR3 region is CAMGPGLLCYTF. As DNA, the CDR3 is TGTGCCATGGGCCCCGGGCTCCTGTGCTACACCTTC.